This T cell receptor (beta chain) was retrieved from a study of cytomegalovirus exposure and HLA in healthy donors. Findings of the study overall: Clonal expansion, a later analysis showed, was greater in HLA-associated TCR beta chains than in equally common others.

This CDR3 spans 13 amino acids. The ends were cut back, 4 bases at V and 1 base at J, with 10 bases in the middle. In germline, CDR1 is SQVTM, CDR2 ANQGSEA. The PCR was carried out with 60 Vbeta primers and 13 Jbeta primers. As originally analysed: The count from a later analysis was 65 million to 90 million unique TCR beta chains, some 12 million of them shared. Assay: immunoSEQ multiplex PCR; the TCRdb copy retains only in-frame clones and omits some. The D gene and trimming were derived from the DNA, and the V and J assignments and clone size from that table. The sample holds roughly 120,000 clones; roughly 76% are singletons and the top ten take over 7%. As for this clone: No antigen is known for it.

The receptor was derived from a woman aged 45-59 years in good health and CMV-seropositive. The V and J genes are TRBV29-1 and TRBJ1-1; D gene unclear. The sequencing sample was made of PBMCs. The CDR3 is CSVGEISNTEAFF. The CDR3 DNA reads TGCAGCGTTGGCGAGATTTCGAACACTGAAGCTTTCTTT.